This T cell receptor (beta chain) was found in a study of graft-versus-host responses after intestinal transplantation. Libraries were prepared by immunoSEQ multiplex PCR; TCRdb keeps only in-frame clonotypes and omits some of them. Seen here are about 66,000 clones, around 91% observed once, and the top ten hold 1.3%. With respect to this clone: The antigen remains undetermined.

In germline, CDR1 is KGHSH, CDR2 LQKENI. Trimming took 3 bases from V and 2 from J, leaving 14 bases between them. The CDR3 totals 15 residues. The rearrangement uses TRBV18 and TRBJ2-7, with D possibly TRBD1 on 5 matching bases. This TCR derives from a human donor who received an intestinal transplant. Source: unstimulated CD8+ T cells sorted from spleen or lymph node cells, taken before intestinal transplant. The CDR3 sequence: CASSPSNRPTYEQYF. The DNA for the CDR3 is TGTGCCAGCTCACCTTCGAACAGGCCTACCTACGAGCAGTACTTC.